The rows below give T cell receptor beta chains drawn from one sample of a study of cytomegalovirus exposure and HLA in healthy donors. Sequencing was performed with immunoSEQ multiplex PCR; in TCRdb, only in-frame clones are kept and a portion is missing. The sample contains about 190,000 clones, about 80% of which appear only once. Specimen: PBMCs. The source is a woman in her 50s in good health and CMV-seropositive. Both conserved end residues are part of each CDR3. Each record gives: V gene, J gene, D gene, clone size, CDR3 protein, CDR3 DNA. A D gene is named only where the DNA matches it firmly. Expanded clones are given a class, and other clones once, few, many or no size at all.

v_call: TRBV4-2
j_call: TRBJ2-3
d_call: TRBD1
clone_size: NA
cdr3_aa: CASSQDPGQVGTDTQYF
cdr3_nt: TGTGCCAGCAGCCAAGACCCTGGACAGGTCGGGACAGATACGCAGTATTTT

v_call: TRBV7-2
j_call: TRBJ2-5
d_call: NA
clone_size: NA
cdr3_aa: CASSLGVPPEAQYF
cdr3_nt: TGTGCCAGCAGCTTAGGAGTACCCCCCGAGGCCCAGTACTTC

v_call: TRBV5-4
j_call: TRBJ1-1
d_call: NA
clone_size: NA
cdr3_aa: CASSLQAGTEAFF
cdr3_nt: TGCGCCAGCAGCTTGCAGGCTGGAACTGAAGCTTTCTTT

v_call: TRBV28
j_call: TRBJ2-7
d_call: NA
clone_size: NA
cdr3_aa: CASRTREYEQYF
cdr3_nt: TGTGCCAGCAGGACGAGGGAATACGAGCAGTACTTC

v_call: TRBV19
j_call: TRBJ2-1
d_call: NA
clone_size: NA
cdr3_aa: CASTTVPPGVEQFF
cdr3_nt: TGTGCCAGTACCACCGTTCCTCCGGGGGTTGAGCAGTTCTTC

v_call: TRBV5-5
j_call: TRBJ1-2
d_call: NA
clone_size: NA
cdr3_aa: CASSLGRGGYTF
cdr3_nt: TGTGCCAGCAGCTTGGGGAGGGGAGGCTACACCTTC

v_call: TRBV7-9
j_call: TRBJ1-1
d_call: NA
clone_size: NA
cdr3_aa: CASSRRSGVTNTEAFF
cdr3_nt: TGTGCCAGCAGCCGTCGATCAGGGGTTACAAACACTGAAGCTTTCTTT

v_call: TRBV11-1
j_call: TRBJ2-7
d_call: TRBD1
clone_size: NA
cdr3_aa: CASSLGQGEIYEQYF
cdr3_nt: TGTGCCAGCAGCTTAGGGCAGGGGGAAATCTACGAGCAGTACTTC

v_call: TRBV2
j_call: TRBJ1-4
d_call: NA
clone_size: NA
cdr3_aa: CASFRVGEKLFF
cdr3_nt: TGTGCCAGCTTCCGGGTCGGTGAAAAACTGTTTTTT

v_call: TRBV11-2
j_call: TRBJ2-5
d_call: TRBD2
clone_size: NA
cdr3_aa: CASSMSASGIGETQYF
cdr3_nt: TGTGCCAGCAGCATGTCCGCCAGCGGGATAGGAGAGACCCAGTACTTC

v_call: TRBV7-2
j_call: TRBJ1-2
d_call: TRBD1
clone_size: NA
cdr3_aa: CASRRTGLNYGYTF
cdr3_nt: TGTGCCAGCCGCCGGACAGGGCTTAACTATGGCTACACCTTC

v_call: TRBV19
j_call: TRBJ1-3
d_call: NA
clone_size: NA
cdr3_aa: CASSPSSGNTIYF
cdr3_nt: TGTGCCAGTAGCCCGTCCTCTGGAAACACCATATATTTT

v_call: TRBV7-2
j_call: TRBJ1-5
d_call: TRBD1
clone_size: NA
cdr3_aa: CASSRVQGAYQPQHF
cdr3_nt: TGTGCCAGCAGCCGTGTACAGGGGGCCTATCAGCCCCAGCATTTT

v_call: TRBV7-9
j_call: TRBJ1-4
d_call: NA
clone_size: NA
cdr3_aa: CASSDRSLELFF
cdr3_nt: TGTGCCAGCAGCGACAGGAGTCTTGAGCTGTTTTTT

v_call: TRBV6-6
j_call: TRBJ2-6
d_call: TRBD1
clone_size: NA
cdr3_aa: CASRSQGAGANVLTF
cdr3_nt: TGTGCCAGCAGGTCCCAGGGGGCTGGGGCCAACGTCCTGACTTTC

v_call: TRBV10-2
j_call: TRBJ1-4
d_call: NA
clone_size: NA
cdr3_aa: CASSDRGYSEKLFF
cdr3_nt: TGCGCCAGCAGTGACAGGGGTTATAGTGAAAAACTGTTTTTT

v_call: TRBV18
j_call: TRBJ2-7
d_call: NA
clone_size: NA
cdr3_aa: CASSFQGKYEQYF
cdr3_nt: TGTGCCAGCTCATTCCAGGGGAAGTACGAGCAGTACTTC

v_call: TRBV5-1
j_call: TRBJ2-1
d_call: TRBD1
clone_size: NA
cdr3_aa: CASSLGGQVAYNEQFF
cdr3_nt: TGCGCCAGCAGCTTGGGAGGACAGGTAGCCTACAATGAGCAGTTCTTC

v_call: TRBV30
j_call: TRBJ1-3
d_call: NA
clone_size: NA
cdr3_aa: CAWSGDSGNTIYF
cdr3_nt: TGTGCCTGGAGTGGAGACTCTGGAAACACCATATATTTT

v_call: TRBV5-1
j_call: TRBJ2-3
d_call: TRBD2
clone_size: NA
cdr3_aa: CASGPGLAGGPADTQYF
cdr3_nt: TGCGCCAGCGGCCCGGGACTAGCGGGGGGGCCGGCAGATACGCAGTATTTT

v_call: TRBV5-1
j_call: TRBJ2-7
d_call: TRBD1
clone_size: NA
cdr3_aa: CASSSGGQGVGYEQYF
cdr3_nt: TGCGCCAGCAGCTCCGGCGGACAGGGGGTTGGGTACGAGCAGTACTTC

v_call: TRBV5-1
j_call: TRBJ2-5
d_call: NA
clone_size: once
cdr3_aa: CASSLEAGRTLETQYF
cdr3_nt: TGCGCCAGCAGCTTGGAAGCCGGGAGAACTCTGGAGACCCAGTACTTC

v_call: TRBV19
j_call: TRBJ2-3
d_call: NA
clone_size: NA
cdr3_aa: CASSTGQSWADTQYF
cdr3_nt: TGTGCCAGTAGTACCGGACAGAGCTGGGCAGATACGCAGTATTTT

v_call: TRBV10-3
j_call: TRBJ2-2
d_call: TRBD1
clone_size: NA
cdr3_aa: CAITPRQGTNTGELFF
cdr3_nt: TGTGCCATCACACCGAGACAGGGGACGAACACCGGGGAGCTGTTTTTT

v_call: TRBV7-8
j_call: TRBJ1-2
d_call: NA
clone_size: NA
cdr3_aa: CASSQEEGRVEGYTF
cdr3_nt: TGTGCCAGCAGCCAAGAGGAGGGCAGGGTGGAAGGCTACACCTTC

v_call: TRBV6-1
j_call: TRBJ1-1
d_call: NA
clone_size: NA
cdr3_aa: CASSEGGTFFEAFF
cdr3_nt: TGTGCCAGCAGTGAAGGCGGGACCTTCTTTGAAGCTTTCTTT

v_call: TRBV6-1
j_call: TRBJ1-5
d_call: TRBD1
clone_size: NA
cdr3_aa: CASRATTGSNQPQHF
cdr3_nt: TGTGCCAGCAGAGCCACGACAGGGAGCAATCAGCCCCAGCATTTT

v_call: TRBV27
j_call: TRBJ2-7
d_call: NA
clone_size: NA
cdr3_aa: CASSRQDYEQYF
cdr3_nt: TGTGCCAGCAGCCGACAGGACTACGAGCAGTACTTC

v_call: TRBV4-1
j_call: TRBJ2-7
d_call: TRBD1
clone_size: NA
cdr3_aa: CASSQRPGTDSYEQYF
cdr3_nt: TGCGCCAGCAGCCAGAGACCCGGGACAGACTCCTACGAGCAGTACTTC

v_call: TRBV30
j_call: TRBJ1-6
d_call: NA
clone_size: NA
cdr3_aa: CAWSVSRQTINSPLHF
cdr3_nt: TGTGCCTGGAGTGTTTCCAGGCAGACTATTAATTCACCCCTCCACTTT

v_call: TRBV7-9
j_call: TRBJ2-5
d_call: TRBD2
clone_size: NA
cdr3_aa: CASSPPSGGAPETQYF
cdr3_nt: TGTGCCAGCAGCCCCCCAAGCGGGGGGGCCCCGGAGACCCAGTACTTC

v_call: TRBV5-1
j_call: TRBJ2-5
d_call: TRBD2
clone_size: NA
cdr3_aa: CASTRTSGGLETQYF
cdr3_nt: TGCGCCAGCACCAGGACTAGCGGGGGCCTAGAGACCCAGTACTTC

v_call: TRBV4-2
j_call: TRBJ1-2
d_call: NA
clone_size: few
cdr3_aa: CASSQESRTGYGYTF
cdr3_nt: TGTGCCAGCAGCCAAGAATCTCGAACCGGGTATGGCTACACCTTC

v_call: TRBV6-5
j_call: TRBJ1-2
d_call: NA
clone_size: NA
cdr3_aa: CASSADSDYGYTF
cdr3_nt: TGTGCCAGCAGTGCAGACAGCGACTATGGCTACACCTTC

v_call: TRBV19
j_call: TRBJ2-3
d_call: TRBD2
clone_size: NA
cdr3_aa: CASSTAGRGSTDTQYF
cdr3_nt: TGTGCCAGTAGTACCGCCGGGCGGGGGAGCACAGATACGCAGTATTTT

v_call: TRBV25-1
j_call: TRBJ2-5
d_call: TRBD1
clone_size: NA
cdr3_aa: CASSDPTRGLETQYF
cdr3_nt: TGTGCCAGCAGTGACCCCACTAGGGGGCTGGAGACCCAGTACTTC

v_call: TRBV19
j_call: TRBJ1-3
d_call: TRBD1
clone_size: once
cdr3_aa: CASSPHRGNGNTIYF
cdr3_nt: TGTGCCAGTAGTCCGCACAGGGGGAATGGAAACACCATATATTTT

v_call: TRBV6-6
j_call: TRBJ1-1
d_call: TRBD1
clone_size: NA
cdr3_aa: CASSRQGGTEAFF
cdr3_nt: TGTGCCAGCAGCCGACAGGGGGGCACTGAAGCTTTCTTT

v_call: TRBV11-2
j_call: TRBJ1-6
d_call: TRBD1
clone_size: NA
cdr3_aa: CASSLERDSHSPLHF
cdr3_nt: TGTGCCAGCAGCTTAGAAAGGGACAGCCATTCACCCCTCCACTTT

v_call: TRBV18
j_call: TRBJ2-7
d_call: TRBD2
clone_size: NA
cdr3_aa: CASSPVSGGAHEQYF
cdr3_nt: TGTGCCAGCTCACCAGTAAGCGGGGGGGCCCACGAGCAGTACTTC